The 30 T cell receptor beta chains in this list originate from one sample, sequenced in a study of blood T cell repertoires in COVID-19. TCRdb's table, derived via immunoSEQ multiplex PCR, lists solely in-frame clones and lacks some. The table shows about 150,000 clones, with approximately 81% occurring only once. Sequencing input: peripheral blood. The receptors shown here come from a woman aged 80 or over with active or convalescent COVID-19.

CDR3 region: CASSLTGAAETQYF. The DNA for the CDR3 is TGTGCCAGTAGTTTAACGGGAGCGGCGGAGACCCAGTACTTC. V and J are TRBV19 and TRBJ2-5; tentative D call: TRBD2 (6 bases). This CDR3 spans 14 amino acids. V dropped 5 bases and J dropped 5 bases, with 15 bases sitting between them. In germline, CDR1 is LNHDA, CDR2 SQIVND (reference sequence). The whole variable domain, filled in from reference TRBV19 and TRBJ2-5, reads DGGITQSPKYLFRKEGQNVTLSCEQNLNHDAMYWYRQDPGQGLRLIYYSQIVNDFQKGDIAEGYSVSREKKESFPLTVTSAQKNPTAFYLCASSLTGAAETQYFGPGTRLLVL.

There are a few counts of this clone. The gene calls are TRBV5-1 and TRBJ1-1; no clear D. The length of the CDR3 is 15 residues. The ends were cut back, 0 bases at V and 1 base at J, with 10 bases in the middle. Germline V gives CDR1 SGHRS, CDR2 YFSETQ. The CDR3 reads CASSLVSLRNTEAFF. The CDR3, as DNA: TGCGCCAGCAGCTTGGTGTCGCTAAGGAACACTGAAGCTTTCTTT.

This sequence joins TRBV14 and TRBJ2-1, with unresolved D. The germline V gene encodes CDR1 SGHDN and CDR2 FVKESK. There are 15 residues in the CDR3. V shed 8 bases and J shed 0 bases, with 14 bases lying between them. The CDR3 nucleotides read TGTGCCAGCCGGAGCGCGCCCTACTCCTACAATGAGCAGTTCTTC. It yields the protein CASRSAPYSYNEQFF.

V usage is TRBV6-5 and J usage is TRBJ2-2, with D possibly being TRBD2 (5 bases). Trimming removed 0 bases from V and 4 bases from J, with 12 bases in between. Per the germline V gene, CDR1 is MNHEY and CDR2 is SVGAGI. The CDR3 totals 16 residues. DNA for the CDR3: TGTGCCAGCAGTTACTCGTCGGGAACAGCCACCGGGGAGCTGTTTTTT. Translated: CASSYSSGTATGELFF.

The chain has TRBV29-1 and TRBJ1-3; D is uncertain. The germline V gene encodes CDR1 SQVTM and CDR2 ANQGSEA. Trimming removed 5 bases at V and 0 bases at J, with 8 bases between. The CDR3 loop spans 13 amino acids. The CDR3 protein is CSVSSPSGNTIYF. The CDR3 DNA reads TGCAGCGTTTCCTCCCCCTCTGGAAACACCATATATTTT.

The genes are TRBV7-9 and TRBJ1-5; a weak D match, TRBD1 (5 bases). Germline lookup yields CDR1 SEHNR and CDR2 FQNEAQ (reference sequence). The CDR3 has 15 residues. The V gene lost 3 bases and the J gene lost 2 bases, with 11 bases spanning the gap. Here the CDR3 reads CASSFGGNGNQPQHF. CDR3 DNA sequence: TGTGCCAGCAGCTTTGGGGGGAATGGCAATCAGCCCCAGCATTTT.

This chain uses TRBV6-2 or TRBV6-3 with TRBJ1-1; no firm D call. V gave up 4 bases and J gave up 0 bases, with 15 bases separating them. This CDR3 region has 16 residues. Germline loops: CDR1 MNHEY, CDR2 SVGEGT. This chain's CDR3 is CASSFIPGGVNTEAFF. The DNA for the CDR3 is TGTGCCAGCAGTTTTATCCCCGGCGGGGTGAACACTGAAGCTTTCTTT.

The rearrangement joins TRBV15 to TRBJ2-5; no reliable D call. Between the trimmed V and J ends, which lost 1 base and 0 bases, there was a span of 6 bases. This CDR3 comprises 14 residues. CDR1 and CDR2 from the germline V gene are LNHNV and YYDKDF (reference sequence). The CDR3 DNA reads TGTGCCACCAGCAGAGTCCCAAACCAAGAGACCCAGTACTTC. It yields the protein CATSRVPNQETQYF. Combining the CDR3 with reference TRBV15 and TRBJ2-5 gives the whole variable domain DAMVIQNPRYQVTQFGKPVTLSCSQTLNHNVMYWYQQKSSQAPKLLFHYYDKDFNNEADTPDNFQSRRPNTSFCFLDIRSPGLGDTAMYLCATSRVPNQETQYFGPGTRLLVL.

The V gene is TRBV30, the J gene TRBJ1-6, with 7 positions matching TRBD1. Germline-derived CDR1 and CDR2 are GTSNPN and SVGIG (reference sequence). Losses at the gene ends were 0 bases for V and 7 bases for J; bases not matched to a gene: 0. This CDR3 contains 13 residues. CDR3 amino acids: CAWSVGQNSPLHF. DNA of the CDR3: TGTGCCTGGAGTGTGGGACAGAATTCACCCCTCCACTTT.

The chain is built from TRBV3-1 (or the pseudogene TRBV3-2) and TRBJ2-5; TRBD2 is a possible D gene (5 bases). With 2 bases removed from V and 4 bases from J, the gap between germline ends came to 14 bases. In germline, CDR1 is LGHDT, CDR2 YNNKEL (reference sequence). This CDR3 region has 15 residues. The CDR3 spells CASSQTLASLETQYF. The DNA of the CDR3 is TGTGCCAGCAGCCAAACTCTAGCTTCACTAGAGACCCAGTACTTC.

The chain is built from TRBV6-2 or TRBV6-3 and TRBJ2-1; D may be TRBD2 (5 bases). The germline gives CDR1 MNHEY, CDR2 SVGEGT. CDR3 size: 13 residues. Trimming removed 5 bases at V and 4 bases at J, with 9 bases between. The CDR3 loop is CASSRTGYNEQFF. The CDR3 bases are TGTGCCAGCAGTCGGACTGGGTACAATGAGCAGTTCTTC.

The CDR3: CASSYPDTGTDTQYF. The CDR3 nucleotides read TGTGCCAGCAGTTACCCTGACACGGGCACAGATACGCAGTATTTT. V and J are TRBV6-5 and TRBJ2-3; no clear D gene. V was shortened by 2 bases and J by 1 base, with 10 bases between the two germline ends. CDR1 and CDR2 (germline): MNHEY, SVGAGI. CDR3 size: 15 residues.

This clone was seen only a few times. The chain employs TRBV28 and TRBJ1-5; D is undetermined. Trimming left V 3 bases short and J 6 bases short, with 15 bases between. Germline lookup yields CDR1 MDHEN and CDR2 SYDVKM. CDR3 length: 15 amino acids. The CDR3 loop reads CASSLIGTVVQPQHF. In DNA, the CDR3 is TGTGCCAGCAGTTTGATAGGTACAGTTGTTCAGCCCCAGCATTTT. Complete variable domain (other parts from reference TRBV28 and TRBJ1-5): DVKVTQSSRYLVKRTGEKVFLECVQDMDHENMFWYRQDPGLGLRLIYFSYDVKMKEKGDIPEGYSVSREKKERFSLILESASTNQTSMYLCASSLIGTVVQPQHFGDGTRLSIL.

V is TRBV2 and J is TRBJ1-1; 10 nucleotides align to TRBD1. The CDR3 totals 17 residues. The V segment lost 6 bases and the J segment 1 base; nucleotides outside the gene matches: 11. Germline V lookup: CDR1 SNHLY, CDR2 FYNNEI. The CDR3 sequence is CASRGGTGVLGNTEAFF. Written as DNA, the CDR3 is TGTGCCAGCAGGGGTGGGACAGGGGTATTGGGGAACACTGAAGCTTTCTTT.

The CDR3 nucleotides read TGTGCCAGCAGTCCCAAGCTGGGCCCCTATAATTCACCCCTCCACTTT. This gives the protein CASSPKLGPYNSPLHF. V is TRBV9 and J is TRBJ1-6, with D unresolved. Germline assignment: CDR1 SGDLS and CDR2 YYNGEE. This CDR3 has 16 amino acids. With 5 bases removed from V and 2 bases from J, the gap between germline ends came to 14 bases.

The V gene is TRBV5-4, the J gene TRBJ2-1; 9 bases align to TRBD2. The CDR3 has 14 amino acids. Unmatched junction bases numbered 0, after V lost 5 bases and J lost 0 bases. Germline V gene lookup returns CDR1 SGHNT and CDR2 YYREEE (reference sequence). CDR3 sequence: CASSSGSSYNEQFF. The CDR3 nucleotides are TGTGCCAGCAGTAGCGGGAGCTCCTACAATGAGCAGTTCTTC.

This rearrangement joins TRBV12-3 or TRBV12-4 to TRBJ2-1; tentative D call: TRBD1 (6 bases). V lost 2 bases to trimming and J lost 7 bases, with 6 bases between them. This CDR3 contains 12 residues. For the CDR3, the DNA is TGTGCCAGCAGTTTACAGGGGAATGAGCAGTTCTTC. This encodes CASSLQGNEQFF.

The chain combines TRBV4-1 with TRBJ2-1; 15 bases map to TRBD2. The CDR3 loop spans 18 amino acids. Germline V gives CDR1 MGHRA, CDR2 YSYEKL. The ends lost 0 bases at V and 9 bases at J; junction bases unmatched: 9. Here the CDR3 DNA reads TGCGCCAGCAGCCAAGATCGAGGGACTAGCGGGAGGAAGGTTGAGCAGTTCTTC. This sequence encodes CASSQDRGTSGRKVEQFF.

The CDR3 region has the DNA TGCGCCAGCAGCTTGGGTGGGGGCATGGATAATTCACCCCTCCACTTT. It specifies CASSLGGGMDNSPLHF. This chain joins TRBV5-1 and TRBJ1-6; D possibly corresponds to TRBD1 (6 bases). CDR1 is SGHRS, CDR2 YFSETQ, per germline. The CDR3 has 16 amino acids. The V end was cut by 0 bases, the J end by 5 bases, with 12 bases between.

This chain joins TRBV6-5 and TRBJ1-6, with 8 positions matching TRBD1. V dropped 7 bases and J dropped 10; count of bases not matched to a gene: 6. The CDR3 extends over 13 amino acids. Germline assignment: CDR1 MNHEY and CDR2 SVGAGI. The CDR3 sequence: CASTPSGGSPLHF. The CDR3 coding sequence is TGTGCCAGCACCCCCTCAGGGGGCTCACCCCTCCACTTT.

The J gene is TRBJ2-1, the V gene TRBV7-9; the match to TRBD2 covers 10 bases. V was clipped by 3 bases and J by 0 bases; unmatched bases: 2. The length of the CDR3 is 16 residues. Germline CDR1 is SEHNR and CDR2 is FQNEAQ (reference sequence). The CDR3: CASSFSGRSSYNEQFF. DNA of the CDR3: TGTGCCAGCAGCTTTAGCGGGAGGAGCTCCTACAATGAGCAGTTCTTC. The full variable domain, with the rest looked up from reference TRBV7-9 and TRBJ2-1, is DTGVSQNPRHKITKRGQNVTFRCDPISEHNRLYWYRQTLGQGPEFLTYFQNEAQLEKSRLLSDRFSAERPKGSFSTLEIQRTEQGDSAMYLCASSFSGRSSYNEQFFGPGTRLTVL.

The CDR3 reads CASRLAGLAVHEQYF. The CDR3, as DNA: TGTGCAAGTCGCTTAGCGGGACTAGCCGTGCACGAGCAGTACTTC. The rearrangement uses TRBV12-2 and TRBJ2-7; the listed D gene, TRBD2, was not tested against the DNA. TRBV12-2 represents a pseudogene. The CDR3 extends over 15 amino acids.

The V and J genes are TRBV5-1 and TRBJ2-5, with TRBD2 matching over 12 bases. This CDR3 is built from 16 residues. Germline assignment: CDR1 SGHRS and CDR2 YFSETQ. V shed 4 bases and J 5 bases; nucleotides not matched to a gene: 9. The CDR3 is CASSPILAGGGETQYF. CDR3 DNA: TGCGCCAGCAGCCCCATTCTAGCGGGAGGGGGCGAGACCCAGTACTTC.

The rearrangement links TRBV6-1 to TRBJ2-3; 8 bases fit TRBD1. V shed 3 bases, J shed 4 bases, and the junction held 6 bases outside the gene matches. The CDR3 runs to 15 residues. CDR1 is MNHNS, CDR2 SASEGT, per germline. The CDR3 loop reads CASSDQGAVSDTQYF. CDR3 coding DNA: TGTGCCAGCAGTGATCAGGGGGCAGTGTCAGATACGCAGTATTTT.

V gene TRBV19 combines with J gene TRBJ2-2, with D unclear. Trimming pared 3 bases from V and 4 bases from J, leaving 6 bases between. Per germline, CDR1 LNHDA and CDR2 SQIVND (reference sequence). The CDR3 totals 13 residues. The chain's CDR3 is CASSMLSTGELFF. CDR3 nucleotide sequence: TGTGCCAGTAGTATGCTGAGCACCGGGGAGCTGTTTTTT.

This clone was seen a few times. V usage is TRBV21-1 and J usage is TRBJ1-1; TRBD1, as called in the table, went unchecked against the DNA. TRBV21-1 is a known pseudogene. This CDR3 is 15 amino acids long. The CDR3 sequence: CASSKVKGGAAEAFF. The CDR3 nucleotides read TGTGCCAGCAGCAAAGTAAAAGGGGGCGCGGCTGAAGCTTTCTTT.

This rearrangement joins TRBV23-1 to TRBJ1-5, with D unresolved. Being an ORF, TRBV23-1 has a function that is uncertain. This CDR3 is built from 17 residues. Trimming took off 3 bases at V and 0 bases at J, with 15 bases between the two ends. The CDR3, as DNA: TGCGCCAGCAGTCACATCGGTAGTTTCGGTAGCAATCAGCCCCAGCATTTT. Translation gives CASSHIGSFGSNQPQHF.

CDR3 sequence: CASSWMTGLNTEAFF. Here the CDR3 DNA reads TGTGCCAGCAGCTGGATGACAGGCCTGAACACTGAAGCTTTCTTT. The chain combines TRBV5-6 with TRBJ1-1; D is possibly TRBD1 (6 bases). In germline, CDR1 is SGHDT, CDR2 YYEEEE. V lost 3 bases to trimming and J lost 0 bases, with 12 bases between them. This CDR3 is 15 amino acids long. Combining the CDR3 with reference TRBV5-6 and TRBJ1-1 gives the whole variable domain DAGVTQSPTHLIKTRGQQVTLRCSPKSGHDTVSWYQQALGQGPQFIFQYYEEEERQRGNFPDRFSGHQFPNYSSELNVNALLLGDSALYLCASSWMTGLNTEAFFGQGTRLTVV.

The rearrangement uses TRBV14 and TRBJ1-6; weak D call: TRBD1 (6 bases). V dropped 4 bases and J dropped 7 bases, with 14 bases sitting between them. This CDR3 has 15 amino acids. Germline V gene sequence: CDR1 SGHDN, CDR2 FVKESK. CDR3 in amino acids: CASSPLQGSNSPLHF. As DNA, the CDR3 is TGTGCCAGCAGCCCTTTACAGGGCTCCAATTCACCCCTCCACTTT. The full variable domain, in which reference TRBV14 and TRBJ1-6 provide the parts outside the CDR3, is EAGVTQFPSHSVIEKGQTVTLRCDPISGHDNLYWYRRVMGKEIKFLLHFVKESKQDESGMPNNRFLAERTGGTYSTLKVQPAELEDSGVYFCASSPLQGSNSPLHFGNGTRLTVT.

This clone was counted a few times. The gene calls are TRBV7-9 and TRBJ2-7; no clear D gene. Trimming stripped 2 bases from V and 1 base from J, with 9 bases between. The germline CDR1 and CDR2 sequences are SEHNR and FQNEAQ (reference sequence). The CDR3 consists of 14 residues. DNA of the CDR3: TGTGCCAGCAGCTTATTTGACAATTCCTACGAGCAGTACTTC. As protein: CASSLFDNSYEQYF.